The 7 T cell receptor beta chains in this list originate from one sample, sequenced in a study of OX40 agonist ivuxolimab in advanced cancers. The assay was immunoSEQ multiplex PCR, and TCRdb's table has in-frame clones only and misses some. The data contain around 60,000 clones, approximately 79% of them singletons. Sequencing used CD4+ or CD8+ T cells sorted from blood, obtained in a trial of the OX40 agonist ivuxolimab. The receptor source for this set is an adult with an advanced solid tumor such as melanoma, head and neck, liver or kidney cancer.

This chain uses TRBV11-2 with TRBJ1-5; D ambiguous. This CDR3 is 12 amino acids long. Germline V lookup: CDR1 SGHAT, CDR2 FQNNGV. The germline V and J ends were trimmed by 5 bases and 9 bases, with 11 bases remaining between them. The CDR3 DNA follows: TGTGCCAGCAGCCGCGGGCGTGGGCCCCAGCATTTT. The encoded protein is CASSRGRGPQHF. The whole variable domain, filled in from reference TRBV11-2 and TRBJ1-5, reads EAGVAQSPRYKIIEKRQSVAFWCNPISGHATLYWYQQILGQGPKLLIQFQNNGVVDDSQLPKDRFSAERLKGVDSTLKIQPAKLEDSAVYLCASSRGRGPQHFGDGTRLSIL.

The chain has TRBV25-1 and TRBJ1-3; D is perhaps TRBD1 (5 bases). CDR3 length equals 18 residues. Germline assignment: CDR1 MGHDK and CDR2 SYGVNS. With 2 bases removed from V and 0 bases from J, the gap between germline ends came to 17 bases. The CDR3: CASSEGKGTRSSGNTIYF. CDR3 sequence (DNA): TGTGCCAGCAGTGAAGGGAAAGGGACGAGGAGCTCTGGAAACACCATATATTTT.

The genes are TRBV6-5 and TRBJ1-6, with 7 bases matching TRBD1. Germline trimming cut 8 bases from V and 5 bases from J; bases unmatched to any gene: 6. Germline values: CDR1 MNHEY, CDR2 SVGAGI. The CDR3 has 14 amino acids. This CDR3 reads CASCTTGDNSPLHF. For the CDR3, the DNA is TGTGCCAGCTGTACCACAGGGGATAATTCACCCCTCCACTTT.

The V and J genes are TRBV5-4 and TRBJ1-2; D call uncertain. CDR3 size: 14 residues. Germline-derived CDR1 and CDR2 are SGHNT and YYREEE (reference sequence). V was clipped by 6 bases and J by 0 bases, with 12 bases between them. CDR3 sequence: CASKLGSANYGYTF. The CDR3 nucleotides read TGTGCCAGCAAGCTCGGCAGTGCTAACTATGGCTACACCTTC.

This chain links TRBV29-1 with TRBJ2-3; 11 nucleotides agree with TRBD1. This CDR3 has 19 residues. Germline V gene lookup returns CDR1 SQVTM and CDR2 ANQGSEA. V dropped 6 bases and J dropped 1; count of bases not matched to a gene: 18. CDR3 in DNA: TGCAGCGTACTAACGACCCGGACAGGGGGCTTATGGGGCACAGATACGCAGTATTTT. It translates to CSVLTTRTGGLWGTDTQYF.

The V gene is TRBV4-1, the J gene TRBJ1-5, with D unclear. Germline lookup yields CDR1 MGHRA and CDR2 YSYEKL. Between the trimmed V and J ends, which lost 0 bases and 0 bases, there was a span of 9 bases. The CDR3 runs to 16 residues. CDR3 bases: TGCGCCAGCAGCCAAGATCTGGAGTATAGCAATCAGCCCCAGCATTTT. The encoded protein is CASSQDLEYSNQPQHF.

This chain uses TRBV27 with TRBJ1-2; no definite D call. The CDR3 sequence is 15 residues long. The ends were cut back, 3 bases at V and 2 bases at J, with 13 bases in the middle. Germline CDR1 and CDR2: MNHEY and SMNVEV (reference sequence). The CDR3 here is CASSFTAFENYGYTF. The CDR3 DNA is TGTGCCAGCAGTTTCACAGCCTTTGAGAACTATGGCTACACCTTC.